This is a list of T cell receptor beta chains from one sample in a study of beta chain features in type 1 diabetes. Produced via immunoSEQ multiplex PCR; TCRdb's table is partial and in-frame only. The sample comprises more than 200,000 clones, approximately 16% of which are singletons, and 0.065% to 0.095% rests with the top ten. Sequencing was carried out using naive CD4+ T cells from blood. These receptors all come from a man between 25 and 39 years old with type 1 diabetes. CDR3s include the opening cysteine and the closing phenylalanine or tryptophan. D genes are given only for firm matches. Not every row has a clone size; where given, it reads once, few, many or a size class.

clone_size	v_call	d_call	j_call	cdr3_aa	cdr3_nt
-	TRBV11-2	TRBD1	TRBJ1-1	CASSLVQGVRTEAFF	TGTGCCAGCAGCTTAGTCCAGGGGGTAAGGACTGAAGCTTTCTTT
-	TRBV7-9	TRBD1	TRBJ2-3	CASSSGGRGDTQYF	TGTGCCAGCAGCTCAGGGGGTCGAGGAGATACGCAGTATTTT
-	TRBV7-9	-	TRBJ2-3	CASSPRLSNTDTQYF	TGTGCCAGCAGCCCCCGGCTAAGCAACACAGATACGCAGTATTTT
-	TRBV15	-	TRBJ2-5	CATSRDLADQETQYF	TGTGCCACCAGCAGAGATTTGGCGGACCAAGAGACCCAGTACTTC
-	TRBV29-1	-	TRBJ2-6	CSARDPAGANVLTF	TGCAGCGCCCGAGACCCGGCCGGGGCCAACGTCCTGACTTTC
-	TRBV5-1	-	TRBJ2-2	CASSLGHITGELFF	TGCGCCAGCAGCTTGGGACATATCACCGGGGAGCTGTTTTTT
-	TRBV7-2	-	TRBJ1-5	CASSLASNQPQHF	TGTGCCAGCAGCTTAGCTAGCAATCAGCCCCAGCATTTT
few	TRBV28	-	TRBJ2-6	CASSDGSSGANVLTF	TGTGCCAGCTCGGACGGGAGCTCTGGGGCCAACGTCCTGACTTTC
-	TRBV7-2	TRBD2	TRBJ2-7	CASSLDLGRSSYEQYF	TGTGCCAGCAGCTTAGACCTCGGGAGGAGCTCCTACGAGCAGTACTTC
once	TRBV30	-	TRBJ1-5	CAWSVGGIGQPQHF	TGTGCCTGGAGTGTCGGAGGTATCGGTCAGCCCCAGCATTTT
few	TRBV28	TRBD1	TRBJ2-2	CASSFSPGGYTGELFF	TGTGCCAGCAGTTTTTCGCCAGGGGGCTACACCGGGGAGCTGTTTTTT
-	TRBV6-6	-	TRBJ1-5	CASSYERDQPQHF	TGTGCCAGCAGTTACGAGCGGGATCAGCCCCAGCATTTT
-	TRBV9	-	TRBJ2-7	CASSVDIATYEQYF	TGTGCCAGCAGCGTAGACATAGCAACCTACGAGCAGTACTTC
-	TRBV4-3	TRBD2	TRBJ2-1	CASSQDLGASGRGNEQFF	TGCGCCAGCAGCCAAGATCTTGGGGCTAGCGGGAGGGGGAATGAGCAGTTCTTC
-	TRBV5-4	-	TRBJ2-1	CASSLLQEGNEQFF	TGTGCCAGCAGCTTGCTACAGGAGGGCAATGAGCAGTTCTTC
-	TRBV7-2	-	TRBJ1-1	CASSLGWARNTEAFF	TGTGCCAGCAGCTTGGGTTGGGCGCGGAACACTGAAGCTTTCTTT
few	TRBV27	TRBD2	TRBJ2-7	CASSFDWREVHEQYF	TGTGCCAGCAGTTTTGACTGGCGGGAGGTCCACGAGCAGTACTTC
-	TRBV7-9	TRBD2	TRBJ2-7	CASSPMAGVGSEQYF	TGTGCCAGCAGCCCCATGGCGGGAGTGGGAAGCGAGCAGTACTTC
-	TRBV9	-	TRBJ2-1	CASSKRGDLSYNEQFF	TGTGCCAGCAGCAAAAGGGGAGATCTATCCTACAATGAGCAGTTCTTC
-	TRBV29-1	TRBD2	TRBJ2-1	CSVVAGGVEQFF	TGCAGCGTAGTAGCGGGAGGTGTTGAGCAGTTCTTC
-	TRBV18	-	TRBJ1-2	CASSLQGSGANYGYTF	TGTGCCAGCTCACTCCAGGGCAGCGGCGCTAACTATGGCTACACCTTC
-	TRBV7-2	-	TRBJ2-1	CASSKIGTDNEQFF	TGTGCCAGCAGCAAGATAGGGACCGACAATGAGCAGTTCTTC
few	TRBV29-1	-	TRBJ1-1	CSVPSDDRNTEAFF	TGCAGCGTTCCGTCTGACGACAGGAACACTGAAGCTTTCTTT
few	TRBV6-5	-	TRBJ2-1	CASSLTGWNEQFF	TGTGCCAGCAGTTTAACAGGGTGGAATGAGCAGTTCTTC
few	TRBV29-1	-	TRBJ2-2	CSALLNTGELFF	TGCAGCGCCCTCCTAAACACCGGGGAGCTGTTTTTT
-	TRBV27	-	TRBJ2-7	CASSLTPGQIYEQYF	TGTGCCAGCAGTCTCACCCCGGGACAAATCTACGAGCAGTACTTC
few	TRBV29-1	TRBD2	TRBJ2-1	CSSGILAGPRGNEQFF	TGCAGCTCCGGGATACTAGCGGGTCCTCGGGGGAATGAGCAGTTCTTC
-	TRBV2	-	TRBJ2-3	CASRGAQGGSTDTQYF	TGTGCCAGCAGAGGGGCACAGGGAGGGAGCACAGATACGCAGTATTTT
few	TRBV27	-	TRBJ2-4	CASKNREIAIQYF	TGTGCCAGCAAGAACCGTGAAATAGCCATTCAGTACTTC
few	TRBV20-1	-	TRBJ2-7	CSADLSYEQYF	TGCAGTGCTGACTTATCCTACGAGCAGTACTTC
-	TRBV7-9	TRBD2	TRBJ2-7	CASSLTLAGRAHEQYF	TGTGCCAGCAGCTTGACCCTCGCCGGGAGGGCCCACGAGCAGTACTTC
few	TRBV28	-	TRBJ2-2	CASTLNTGELFF	TGTGCCAGCACCCTGAACACCGGGGAGCTGTTTTTT
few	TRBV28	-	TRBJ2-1	CASIAEPRGDQFF	TGTGCCAGCATCGCGGAACCTCGAGGGGACCAGTTCTTC
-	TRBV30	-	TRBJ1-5	CAWSSGGNQPQHF	TGTGCCTGGAGCAGCGGGGGCAATCAGCCCCAGCATTTT
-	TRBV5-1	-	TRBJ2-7	CASSSVSGSYEQYF	TGCGCCAGCAGCTCCGTTTCCGGGTCCTACGAGCAGTACTTC
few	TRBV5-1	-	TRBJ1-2	CASSPGTENYGYTF	TGCGCCAGCAGCCCGGGGACGGAAAACTATGGCTACACCTTC
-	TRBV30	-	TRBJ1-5	CAWSPRGNQPQHF	TGTGCCTGGAGTCCAAGGGGGAATCAGCCCCAGCATTTT
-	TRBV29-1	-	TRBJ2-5	CSGGGQETQYF	TGCAGCGGTGGGGGCCAAGAGACCCAGTACTTC
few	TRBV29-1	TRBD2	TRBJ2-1	CSVLLSGVPEQFF	TGCAGCGTCCTGCTGAGCGGGGTCCCTGAGCAGTTCTTC
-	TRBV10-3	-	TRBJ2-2	CAISDTGELFF	TGTGCCATCAGTGACACCGGGGAGCTGTTTTTT
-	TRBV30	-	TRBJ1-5	CAWSSMAGNQPQHF	TGTGCCTGGAGTAGTATGGCAGGCAATCAGCCCCAGCATTTT
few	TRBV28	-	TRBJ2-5	CASRDPQETQYF	TGTGCCAGCAGGGACCCCCAAGAGACCCAGTACTTC
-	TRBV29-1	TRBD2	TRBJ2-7	CSVQRLLAGGEQYF	TGCAGCGTTCAGAGGTTACTAGCGGGAGGCGAGCAGTACTTC
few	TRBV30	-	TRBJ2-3	CAWTSGDTQYF	TGTGCCTGGACCTCGGGGGATACGCAGTATTTT
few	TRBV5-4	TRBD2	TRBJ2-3	CASSLGTSGLTDTQYF	TGTGCCAGCAGCTTGGGGACTAGCGGGCTCACAGATACGCAGTATTTT
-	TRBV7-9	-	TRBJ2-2	CASSWGDTGELFF	TGTGCCAGCAGCTGGGGCGACACCGGGGAGCTGTTTTTT
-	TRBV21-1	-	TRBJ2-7	CASSNPGQGVGEQYF	TGTGCCAGCAGCAATCCGGGACAGGGGGTCGGCGAGCAGTACTTC